This section outlines one T cell receptor (beta chain) sequence together with its context. One end of the junction is discordant with germline, which a read error may explain. Authors' data handling: Amplification of reference gene primers provided the estimated nucleated cell counts. The method was immunoSEQ multiplex PCR; TCRdb's version includes in-frame clones alone and lacks a portion of them. Clone size and V and J calls were adopted from that table, with D and trimming inferred from the DNA. The sample has about 170,000 clones; more than 75% are singletons. This sample was included in a study of blood T cell repertoires in COVID-19. Study as a whole: The United States, Italy and Spain supplied acute and convalescent COVID-19 samples. Sample material is recorded as cDNA or gDNA derived from T cells, B-cell-depleted T cells, or PBMCs.

Patients of the Seattle cohort, enrolled during active infection, were followed longitudinally. This CDR3 region has 17 residues. Germline lookup yields CDR1 LNHDA and CDR2 SQIVND (reference sequence). This receptor was identified in a man aged 18-30 years with COVID-19, enrolled during active disease. The sequenced sample was peripheral blood. The chain has TRBV19 and TRBJ1-4, with 7 bases lining up with TRBD1. The CDR3 is CASSIGQGWKINEKLLF. The CDR3 region has the DNA TGTGCCAGTAGTATAGGACAGGGTTGGAAGATTAATGAAAAACTGCTTTTT.